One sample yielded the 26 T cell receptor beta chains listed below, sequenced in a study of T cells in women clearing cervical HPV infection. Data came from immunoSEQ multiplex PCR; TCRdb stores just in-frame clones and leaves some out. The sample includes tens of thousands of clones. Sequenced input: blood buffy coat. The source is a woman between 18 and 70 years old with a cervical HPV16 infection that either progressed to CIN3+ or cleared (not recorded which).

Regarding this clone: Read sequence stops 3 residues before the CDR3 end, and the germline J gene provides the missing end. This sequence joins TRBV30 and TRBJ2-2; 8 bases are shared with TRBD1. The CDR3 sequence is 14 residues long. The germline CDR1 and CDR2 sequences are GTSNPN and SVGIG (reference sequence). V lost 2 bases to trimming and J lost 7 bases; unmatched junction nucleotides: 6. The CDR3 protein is CAWSPGGAGGELFF. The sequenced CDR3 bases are TGTGCCTGGAGTCCAGGGGGCGCGGGCGGGGAG.

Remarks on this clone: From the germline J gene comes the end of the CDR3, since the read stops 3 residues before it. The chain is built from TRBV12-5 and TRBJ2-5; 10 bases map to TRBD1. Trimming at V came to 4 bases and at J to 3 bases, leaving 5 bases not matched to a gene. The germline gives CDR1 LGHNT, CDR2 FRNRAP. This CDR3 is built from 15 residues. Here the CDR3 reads CASGWMTGGEETQYF. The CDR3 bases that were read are TGTGCTAGTGGTTGGATGACAGGGGGCGAAGAGACC.

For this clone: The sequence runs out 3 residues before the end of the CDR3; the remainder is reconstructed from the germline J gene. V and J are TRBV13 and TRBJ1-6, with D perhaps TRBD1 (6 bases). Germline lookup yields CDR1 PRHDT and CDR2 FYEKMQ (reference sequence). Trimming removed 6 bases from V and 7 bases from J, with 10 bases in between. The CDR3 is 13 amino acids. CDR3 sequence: CASSGGGNSPLHF. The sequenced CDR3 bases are TGTGCCAGCAGTGGGGGCGGGAATTCACCC.

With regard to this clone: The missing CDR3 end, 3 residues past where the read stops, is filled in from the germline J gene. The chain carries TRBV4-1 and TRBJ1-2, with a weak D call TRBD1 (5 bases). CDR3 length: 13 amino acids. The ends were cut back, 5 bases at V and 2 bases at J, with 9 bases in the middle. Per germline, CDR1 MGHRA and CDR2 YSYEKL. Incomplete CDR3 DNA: TGCGCCAGCAGCACAGGAGGAAACTATGGC. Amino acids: CASSTGGNYG. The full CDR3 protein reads CASSTGGNYGYTF.

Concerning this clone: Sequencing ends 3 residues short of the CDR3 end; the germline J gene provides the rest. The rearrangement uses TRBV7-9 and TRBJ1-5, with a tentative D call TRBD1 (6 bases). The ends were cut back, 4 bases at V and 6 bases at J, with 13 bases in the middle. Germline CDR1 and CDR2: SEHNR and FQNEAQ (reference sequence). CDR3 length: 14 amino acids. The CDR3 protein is CASSSSGGAQPQHF. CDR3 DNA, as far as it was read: TGTGCCAGCAGCTCCTCCGGGGGGGCTCAGCCC.

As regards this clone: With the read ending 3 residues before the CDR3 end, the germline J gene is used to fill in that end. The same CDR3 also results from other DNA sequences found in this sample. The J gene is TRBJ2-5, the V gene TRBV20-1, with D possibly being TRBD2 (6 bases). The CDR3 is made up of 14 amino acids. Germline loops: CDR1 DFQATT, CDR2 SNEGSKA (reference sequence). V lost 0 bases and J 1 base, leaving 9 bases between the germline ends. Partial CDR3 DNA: TGCAGTGCTAGAGATGGAGGGGTCCAAGAGACC. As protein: CSARDGGVQET. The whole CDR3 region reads CSARDGGVQETQYF.

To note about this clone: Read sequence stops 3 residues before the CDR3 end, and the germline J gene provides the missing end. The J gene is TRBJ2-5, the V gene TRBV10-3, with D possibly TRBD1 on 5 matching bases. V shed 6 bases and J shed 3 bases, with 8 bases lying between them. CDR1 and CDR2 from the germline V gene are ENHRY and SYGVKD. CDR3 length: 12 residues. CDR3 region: CAISQQEETQYF. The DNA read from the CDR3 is TGTGCCATCAGCCAACAGGAAGAGACC.

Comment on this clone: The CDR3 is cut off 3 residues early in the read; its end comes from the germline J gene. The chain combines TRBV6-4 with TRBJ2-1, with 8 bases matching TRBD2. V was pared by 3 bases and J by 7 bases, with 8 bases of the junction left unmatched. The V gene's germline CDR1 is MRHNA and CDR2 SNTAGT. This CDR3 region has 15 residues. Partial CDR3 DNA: TGTGCCAGCAGTGAATCATACGGGGGGGTAAATGAG. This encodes CASSESYGGVNE. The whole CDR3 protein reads CASSESYGGVNEQFF.

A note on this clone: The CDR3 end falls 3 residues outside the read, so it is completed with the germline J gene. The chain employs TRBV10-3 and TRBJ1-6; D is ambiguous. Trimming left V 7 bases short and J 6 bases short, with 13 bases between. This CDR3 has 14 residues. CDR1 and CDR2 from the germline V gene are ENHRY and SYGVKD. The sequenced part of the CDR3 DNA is TGTGCCATCACCGCCGATCCTATTAATTCACCC. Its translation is CAITADPINSP. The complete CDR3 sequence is CAITADPINSPLHF.

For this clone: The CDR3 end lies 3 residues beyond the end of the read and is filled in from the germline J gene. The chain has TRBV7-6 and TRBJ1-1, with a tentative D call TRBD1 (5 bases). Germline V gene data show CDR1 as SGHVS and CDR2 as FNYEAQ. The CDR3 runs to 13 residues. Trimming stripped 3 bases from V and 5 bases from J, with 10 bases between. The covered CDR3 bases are TGTGCCAGCAGCTTCGAGGGGCGGACTGAA. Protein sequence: CASSFEGRTE. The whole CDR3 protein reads CASSFEGRTEAFF.

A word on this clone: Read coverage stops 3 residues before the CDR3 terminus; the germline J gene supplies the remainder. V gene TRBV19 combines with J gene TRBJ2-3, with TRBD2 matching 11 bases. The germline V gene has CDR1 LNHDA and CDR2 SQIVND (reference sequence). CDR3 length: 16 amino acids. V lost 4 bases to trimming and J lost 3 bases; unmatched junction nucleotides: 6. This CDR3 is CASSTLAGGHTDTQYF. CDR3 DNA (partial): TGTGCCAGTAGTACCTTAGCGGGGGGGCATACAGATACG.

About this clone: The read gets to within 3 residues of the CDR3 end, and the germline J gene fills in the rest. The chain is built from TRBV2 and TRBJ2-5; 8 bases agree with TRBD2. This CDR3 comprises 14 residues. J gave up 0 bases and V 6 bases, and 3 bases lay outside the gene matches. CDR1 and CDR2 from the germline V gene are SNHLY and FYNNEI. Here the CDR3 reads CASRAGVYQETQYF. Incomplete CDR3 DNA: TGTGCCAGCAGAGCGGGGGTTTACCAAGAGACC.

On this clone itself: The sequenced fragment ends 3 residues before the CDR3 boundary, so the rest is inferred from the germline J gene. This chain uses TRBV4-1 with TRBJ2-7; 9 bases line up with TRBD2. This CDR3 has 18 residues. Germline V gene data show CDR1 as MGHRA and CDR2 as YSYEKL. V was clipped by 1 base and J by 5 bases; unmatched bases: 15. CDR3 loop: CASSQVPSGDSLVNEQYF. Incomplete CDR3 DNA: TGCGCCAGCAGCCAAGTCCCTAGCGGGGACTCTTTGGTCAACGAG.

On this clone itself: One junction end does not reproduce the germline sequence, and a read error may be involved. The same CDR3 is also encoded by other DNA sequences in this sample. The CDR3 sequence: CASSSNPGTEAFF. The sequenced part of the CDR3 DNA is TGTGCTAGCAGCTCAAATCCCGGGACAGAA. The chain couples TRBV7-3 to TRBJ1-1; TRBD1 is a possible D gene (6 bases). The missing CDR3 end, 3 residues past where the read stops, is filled in from the germline J gene. The CDR3 is made up of 13 amino acids. Per germline, CDR1 SGHTA and CDR2 FQGTGA.

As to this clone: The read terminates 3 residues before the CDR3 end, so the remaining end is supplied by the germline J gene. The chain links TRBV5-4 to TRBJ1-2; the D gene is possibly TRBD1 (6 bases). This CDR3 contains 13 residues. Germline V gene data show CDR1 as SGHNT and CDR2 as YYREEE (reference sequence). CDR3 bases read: TGTGCCAGCAGCTTGGGGACAGAGTCGGGC. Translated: CASSLGTESG. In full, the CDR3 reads CASSLGTESGYTF.

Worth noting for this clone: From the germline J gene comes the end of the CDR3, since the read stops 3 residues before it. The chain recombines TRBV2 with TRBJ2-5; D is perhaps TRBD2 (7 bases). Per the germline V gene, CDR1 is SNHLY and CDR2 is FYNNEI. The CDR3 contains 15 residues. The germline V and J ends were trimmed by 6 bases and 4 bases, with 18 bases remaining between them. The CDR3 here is CASRRGGGASETQYF. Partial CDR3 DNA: TGTGCCAGCAGAAGGGGAGGGGGGGCCTCAGAGACC.

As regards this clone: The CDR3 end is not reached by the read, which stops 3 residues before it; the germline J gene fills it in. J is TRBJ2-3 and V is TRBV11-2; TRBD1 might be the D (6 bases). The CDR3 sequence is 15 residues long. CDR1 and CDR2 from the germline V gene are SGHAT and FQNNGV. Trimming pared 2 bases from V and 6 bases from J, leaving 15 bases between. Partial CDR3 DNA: TGTGCCAGCAGCTTAACAGGGACCGACTTGGATACG. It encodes CASSLTGTDLDT. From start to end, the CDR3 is CASSLTGTDLDTQYF.

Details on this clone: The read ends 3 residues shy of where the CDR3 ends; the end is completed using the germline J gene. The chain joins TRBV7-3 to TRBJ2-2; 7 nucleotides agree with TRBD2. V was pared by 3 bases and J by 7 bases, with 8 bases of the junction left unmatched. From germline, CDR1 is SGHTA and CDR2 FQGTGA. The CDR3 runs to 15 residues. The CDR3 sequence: CASSFGAGRFGELFF. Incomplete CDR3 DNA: TGTGCCAGCAGCTTCGGAGCGGGGCGTTTCGGGGAG.

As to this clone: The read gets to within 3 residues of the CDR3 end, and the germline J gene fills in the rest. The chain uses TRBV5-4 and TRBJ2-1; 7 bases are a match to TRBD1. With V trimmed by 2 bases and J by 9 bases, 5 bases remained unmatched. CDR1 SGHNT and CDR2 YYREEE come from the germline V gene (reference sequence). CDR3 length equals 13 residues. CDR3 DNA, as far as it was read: TGTGCCAGCAGCTTAACAGGGGCCACTGAG. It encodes CASSLTGATE. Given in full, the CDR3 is CASSLTGATEQFF.

The part of the CDR3 DNA that was read is TGTGCCATCAGTGAACGGGGGGATGCCATCAATCAGCCC. Protein sequence: CAISERGDAINQP. The full-length CDR3 reads as CAISERGDAINQPQHF. This chain connects TRBV10-3 to TRBJ1-5; the D gene is possibly TRBD1 (5 bases). The DNA ends 3 residues before the CDR3 does, and the rest of the CDR3 is filled in from the germline J gene. The ends were cut back, 3 bases at V and 3 bases at J, with 15 bases in the middle. Germline values: CDR1 ENHRY, CDR2 SYGVKD. The CDR3 has 16 residues.

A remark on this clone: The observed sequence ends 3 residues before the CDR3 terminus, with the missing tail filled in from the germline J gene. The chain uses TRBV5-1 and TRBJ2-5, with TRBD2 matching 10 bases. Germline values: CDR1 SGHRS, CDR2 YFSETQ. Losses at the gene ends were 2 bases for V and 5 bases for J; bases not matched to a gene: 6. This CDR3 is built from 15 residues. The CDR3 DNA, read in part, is TGCGCCAGCAGCTTAGCGGGGGGGCCCATGGAGACC. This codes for CASSLAGGPMET. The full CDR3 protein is CASSLAGGPMETQYF.

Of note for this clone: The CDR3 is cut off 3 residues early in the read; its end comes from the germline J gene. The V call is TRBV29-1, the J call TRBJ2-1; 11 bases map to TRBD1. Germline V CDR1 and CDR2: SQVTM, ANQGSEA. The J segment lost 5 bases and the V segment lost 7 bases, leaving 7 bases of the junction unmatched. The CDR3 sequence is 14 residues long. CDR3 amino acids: CSGSGTGGNNEQFF. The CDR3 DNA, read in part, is TGCAGCGGCTCCGGGACAGGGGGTAACAATGAG.

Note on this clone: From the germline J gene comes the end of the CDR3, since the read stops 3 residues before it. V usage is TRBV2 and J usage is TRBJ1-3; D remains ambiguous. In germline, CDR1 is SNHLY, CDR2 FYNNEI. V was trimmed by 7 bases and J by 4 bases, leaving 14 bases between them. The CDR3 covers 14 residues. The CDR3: CASKEGWSGNTIYF. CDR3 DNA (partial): TGTGCCAGCAAGGAGGGCTGGTCGGGAAACACC.

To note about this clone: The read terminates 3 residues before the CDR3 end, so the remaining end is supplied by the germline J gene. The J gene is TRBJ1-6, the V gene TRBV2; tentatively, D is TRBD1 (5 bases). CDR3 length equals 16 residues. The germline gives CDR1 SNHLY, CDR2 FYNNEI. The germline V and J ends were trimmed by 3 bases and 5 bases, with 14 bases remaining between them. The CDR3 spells CASSEDQGRDNSPLHF. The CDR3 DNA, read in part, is TGTGCCAGCAGTGAGGATCAGGGTAGGGATAATTCACCC. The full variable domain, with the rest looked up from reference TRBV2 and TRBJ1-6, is EPEVTQTPSHQVTQMGQEVILRCVPISNHLYFYWYRQILGQKVEFLVSFYNNEISEKSEIFDDQFSVERPDGSNFTLKIRSTKLEDSAMYFCASSEDQGRDNSPLHFGNGTRLTVT.

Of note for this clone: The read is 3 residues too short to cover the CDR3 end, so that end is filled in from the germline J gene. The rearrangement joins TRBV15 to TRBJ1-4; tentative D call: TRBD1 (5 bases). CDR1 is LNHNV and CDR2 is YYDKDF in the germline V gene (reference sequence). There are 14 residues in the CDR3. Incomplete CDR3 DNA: TGTGCCACCAGCAGAGATCTTGAGGGGTCGGAA. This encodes CATSRDLEGSE. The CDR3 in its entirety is CATSRDLEGSELFF.

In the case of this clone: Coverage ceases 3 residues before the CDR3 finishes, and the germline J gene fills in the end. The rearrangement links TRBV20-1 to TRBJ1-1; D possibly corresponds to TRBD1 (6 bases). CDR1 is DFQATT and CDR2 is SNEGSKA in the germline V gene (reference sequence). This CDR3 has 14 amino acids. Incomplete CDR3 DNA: TGCAGTGCTAGCGCCCCTCCCGATGGGGGCAAA. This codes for CSASAPPDGGK. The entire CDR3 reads CSASAPPDGGKAFF.